This TCR beta chain is drawn from a study of shared clonotypes between healthy human individuals. Whole-study findings and limits: Richness estimates generally favored naive over memory subsets.

Note on this clone: Its antigen is undetermined. In the same sample, other DNA sequences code for this CDR3.

CD45RO-negative CD8 cells positively selected for CCR7 made up the naive population, which excluded terminally differentiated effector memory CD45RA+ cells. Only in-frame clones appear in the TCRdb table, and some are missing; sequencing was by immunoSEQ multiplex PCR. The repertoire holds approximately 1.9 million clones, with about 93% as singletons. Germline trimming cut 6 bases from V and 1 base from J; bases unmatched to any gene: 2. Germline assignment: CDR1 MNHEY and CDR2 SVGAGI. The CDR3 runs to 13 residues. The rearrangement uses TRBV6-5 and TRBJ1-1, with 7 bases fitting TRBD1. This TCR derives from a man between 18 and 35 years old in good health. Some clones in this sample may be carry-over from other donors' samples. Sequencing was performed on naive CD8+ T cells from PBMCs. The CDR3 loop reads CASSQGENTEAFF. CDR3 in DNA: TGTGCCAGCAGCCAGGGGGAGAACACTGAAGCTTTCTTT.